The T cell receptor (beta chain) under discussion was sequenced for a study of OX40 agonist ivuxolimab in advanced cancers. Study findings and constraints: Expanded clones were, on average, more numerous in CD8+ T cells than in CD4+. Doses of 0.1 to 3.0 mg/kg were accompanied by clonal expansion of CD4+ and CD8+ blood T cells by week 6. Certain nonresponders likewise exhibited a low normalized T-cell clonal expansion. Which antigen the expanded peripheral T cells recognized is unknown.

This table comes from immunoSEQ multiplex PCR, and its TCRdb copy is limited to in-frame clones, with some not included. The sample includes some 51,000 clones, around 86% of them seen just once. Comments on this clone: Its antigen is still unknown.

CDR1 and CDR2 from the germline V gene are MGHRA and YSYEKL. Trimming took 5 bases from V and 5 from J, leaving 13 bases between them. The CDR3 is made up of 13 amino acids. This clonotype was obtained from an adult with an advanced solid tumor such as melanoma, head and neck, liver or kidney cancer. The sequences come from CD4+ or CD8+ T cells sorted from blood, collected in a trial of the OX40 agonist ivuxolimab. This chain connects TRBV4-1 to TRBJ2-7; D not certain. The CDR3, as DNA: TGCGCCAGCAGCTACCGAAACAAACACGAGCAGTACTTC. Translating gives CASSYRNKHEQYF.